One sample yielded the 23 T cell receptor beta chains listed below, sequenced in a study of blood T cells in healthy people across ages. A second roughly 7 to 12 cycle PCR used barcoded and J-beta primers. TCRdb reanalysed the 5' RACE reads using MiXCR and keeps one entry per CDR3 protein. The sample has about 1.8 million distinct CDR3 sequences, about 49% seen once; the top ten hold roughly 2.1%. Input material: blood. Receptor source: a woman aged 40 to 50 in good health.

The genes are TRBV12-3 or TRBV12-4 and TRBJ1-2; D ambiguous. The CDR3 totals 15 residues. V was pared by 3 bases and J by 7 bases, with 18 bases between. CDR3 sequence reads: CASSFKEWGFPGYTF. DNA for the CDR3: TGTGCCAGCAGTTTTAAAGAATGGGGATTCCCTGGCTACACCTTC.

This chain joins TRBV12-5 and TRBJ2-4, with a tentative D call TRBD1 (5 bases). Matching the DNA end better, TRBJ2-7 makes the J call doubtful. This CDR3 is 13 amino acids long. Germline assignment: CDR1 LGHNT and CDR2 FRNRAP. CDR3 loop: CASGLGQNYEQYF. DNA for the CDR3: TGTGCTAGTGGTTTGGGACAGAACTACGAGCAGTACTTC.

V usage is TRBV4-3 and J usage is TRBJ1-4; D unresolved. Per the germline V gene, CDR1 is LGHNA and CDR2 is YSLEER. The CDR3 consists of 12 residues. V was shortened by 3 bases and J by 8 bases, with 7 bases between the two germline ends. The CDR3 protein is CASSQYKEKLFF. DNA for the CDR3: TGCGCCAGCAGCCAGTATAAAGAAAAACTGTTTTTT.

This clonotype was observed a handful of times. The rearrangement links TRBV13 to TRBJ1-2; 12 nucleotides agree with TRBD1. The V and J ends lost 3 bases and 3 bases, in that order; junction bases with no gene match: 5. Germline assignment: CDR1 PRHDT and CDR2 FYEKMQ (reference sequence). CDR3 length equals 16 residues. CDR3 DNA: TGTGCCAGCAGCTTGGGACAGGGGGCTATGGACTATGGCTACACCTTC. Amino acids: CASSLGQGAMDYGYTF.

The chain links TRBV5-1 to TRBJ1-2; 7 positions agree with TRBD1. Germline trimming cut 1 base from V and 2 bases from J; bases unmatched to any gene: 8. Per germline, CDR1 SGHRS and CDR2 YFSETQ. This CDR3 is built from 16 residues. The CDR3 is CASSLIQGTKNYGYTF. CDR3 nucleotides: TGCGCCAGCAGCTTGATACAGGGGACTAAGAACTATGGCTACACCTTC.

This chain joins TRBV28 and TRBJ1-1, with D possibly TRBD1 on 5 matching bases. Trimming left V 4 bases short and J 6 bases short, with 15 bases between. Germline loops: CDR1 MDHEN, CDR2 SYDVKM. This CDR3 region has 14 residues. In nucleotides, the CDR3 is TGTGCCAGCAGTTCCACGGCAGGGCAGGCTGAAGCTTTCTTT. Translated, it gives CASSSTAGQAEAFF.

The chain couples TRBV28 to TRBJ2-1, with 7 nucleotides matching TRBD1. V dropped 5 bases and J dropped 5; count of bases not matched to a gene: 6. The CDR3 is made up of 14 amino acids. The germline gives CDR1 MDHEN, CDR2 SYDVKM. DNA of the CDR3: TGTGCCAGCAGTGTAGGGACAGCCCACAATGAGCAGTTCTTC. Amino acids: CASSVGTAHNEQFF. The whole variable domain, filled in from reference TRBV28 and TRBJ2-1, reads DVKVTQSSRYLVKRTGEKVFLECVQDMDHENMFWYRQDPGLGLRLIYFSYDVKMKEKGDIPEGYSVSREKKERFSLILESASTNQTSMYLCASSVGTAHNEQFFGPGTRLTVL.

On this clonotype: A read error may be the cause here, since a much bigger clone is one base away. The rearrangement uses TRBV7-2 and TRBJ2-1; TRBD2 might be the D (6 bases). The CDR3 length is 12 residues. The germline gives CDR1 SGHTA, CDR2 FQGNSA. CDR3 sequence: CASGLGRQVQFF. CDR3 nucleotides: TGTGCCAGCGGCTTAGGGAGGCAGGTGCAGTTCTTC.

V gene TRBV7-2 combines with J gene TRBJ2-1; TRBD2 aligns across 12 bases. Germline trimming cut 2 bases from V and 11 bases from J; bases unmatched to any gene: 7. CDR1 and CDR2 (germline): SGHTA, FQGNSA. The CDR3 runs to 15 residues. CDR3 amino acids: CASSLSSGGAGKQFF. The CDR3 DNA reads as TGTGCCAGCAGCTTATCTAGCGGGGGGGCTGGTAAGCAGTTCTTC.

The chain uses TRBV5-1 and TRBJ2-1; no clear D gene. The CDR3 spans 14 residues. The germline V gene has CDR1 SGHRS and CDR2 YFSETQ. V dropped 0 bases and J dropped 13 bases, with 17 bases sitting between them. CDR3 loop: CASSLARPQETQFF. CDR3 nucleotides: TGCGCCAGCAGCTTGGCCCGGCCCCAAGAGACCCAGTTCTTC. Complete variable domain (other parts from reference TRBV5-1 and TRBJ2-1): KAGVTQTPRYLIKTRGQQVTLSCSPISGHRSVSWYQQTPGQGLQFLFEYFSETQRNKGNFPGRFSGRQFSNSRSEMNVSTLELGDSALYLCASSLARPQETQFFGPGTRLTVL.

This clonotype was counted a few times. This chain uses TRBV4-3 with TRBJ2-1, with 8 bases aligning to TRBD2. The CDR3 has 21 amino acids. Germline trimming cut 0 bases from V and 3 bases from J; bases unmatched to any gene: 19. Germline CDR1 reads LGHNA; CDR2 reads YSLEER. CDR3 amino acids: CASSQDYLDGTSTSGYNEQFF. As DNA, the CDR3 is TGCGCCAGCAGCCAAGATTACTTGGACGGGACTAGTACTAGCGGCTACAATGAGCAGTTCTTC.

The chain is built from TRBV10-2 and TRBJ2-3; D not certain. V dropped 0 bases and J dropped 0 bases, with 10 bases sitting between them. The CDR3 sequence is 16 residues long. The V gene's germline CDR1 is WSHSY and CDR2 SAAADI. The CDR3 reads CASSESLGLSTDTQYF. The CDR3 coding sequence is TGCGCCAGCAGTGAGTCGTTGGGGTTGAGCACAGATACGCAGTATTTT.

This clonotype was recorded a few times. This chain links TRBV9 with TRBJ2-7, with TRBD1 matching 11 bases. The DNA matches TRBJ2-5 better at its end, which makes the J call doubtful. Germline V gives CDR1 SGDLS, CDR2 YYNGEE. The CDR3 is 16 amino acids. CDR3: CASSPLSGTGGKTQYF. CDR3 bases: TGTGCCAGCAGCCCCCTCTCCGGGACAGGGGGGAAGACCCAGTACTTC.

This chain links TRBV27 with TRBJ2-1, with TRBD2 identical over 7 bases. The germline gives CDR1 MNHEY, CDR2 SMNVEV (reference sequence). V shed 6 bases, J shed 1 base, and the junction held 9 bases outside the gene matches. This CDR3 has 16 amino acids. The chain's CDR3 is CASSPQRGNSYNEQFF. The CDR3 region has the DNA TGTGCCAGCAGCCCCCAGCGGGGAAATTCCTACAATGAGCAGTTCTTC.

The rearrangement joins TRBV20-1 to TRBJ1-2; D ambiguous. The CDR3 covers 12 residues. Per germline, CDR1 DFQATT and CDR2 SNEGSKA (reference sequence). V was clipped by 3 bases and J by 1 base, with 6 bases between them. CDR3 coding DNA: TGCAGTGCTAGGAAGAATAACTATGGCTACACCTTC. Translating gives CSARKNNYGYTF.

This clonotype was seen more than once but under ten times. The chain links TRBV27 to TRBJ1-5; 10 bases align to TRBD1. The CDR3 runs to 15 residues. Germline values: CDR1 MNHEY, CDR2 SMNVEV (reference sequence). V was pared by 6 bases and J by 5 bases, with 7 bases of the junction left unmatched. CDR3 sequence: CASSPDRGSYQPQHF. The CDR3 DNA sequence: TGTGCCAGCAGCCCGGACAGGGGGTCCTATCAGCCCCAGCATTTT.

This clonotype has a handful of counts. The chain couples TRBV6-6 to TRBJ1-4; D unclear. V was clipped by 2 bases and J by 7 bases, with 11 bases between them. The CDR3 has 14 amino acids. Germline V gives CDR1 MNHNY, CDR2 SVGAGI (reference sequence). CDR3 bases: TGTGCCAGCAGTTACCCAAAGATTGGTGAAAAACTGTTTTTT. It codes for CASSYPKIGEKLFF.

Only a few counts were recorded for this clonotype. The chain has TRBV4-1 and TRBJ1-2, with 8 bases aligning to TRBD1. The CDR3 loop spans 15 amino acids. Per germline, CDR1 MGHRA and CDR2 YSYEKL. Trimming at V came to 2 bases and at J to 5 bases, leaving 7 bases not matched to a gene. CDR3 region: CASSQPTRDRYGYTF. DNA of the CDR3: TGCGCCAGCAGCCAACCGACCCGGGACAGGTATGGCTACACCTTC.

The rearrangement uses TRBV5-1 and TRBJ2-3; 7 bases align to TRBD2. V lost 0 bases, J lost 4 bases, and 5 bases stayed unmatched. The CDR3 has 15 amino acids. The germline V gene encodes CDR1 SGHRS and CDR2 YFSETQ. CDR3 residues: CASSLASGDADTQYF. CDR3 nucleotide sequence: TGCGCCAGCAGCTTGGCCAGCGGGGATGCAGATACGCAGTATTTT. Full variable domain (outside the CDR3, taken from reference TRBV5-1 and TRBJ2-3): KAGVTQTPRYLIKTRGQQVTLSCSPISGHRSVSWYQQTPGQGLQFLFEYFSETQRNKGNFPGRFSGRQFSNSRSEMNVSTLELGDSALYLCASSLASGDADTQYFGPGTRLTVL.

The table lists this clonotype with a count of one. The rearrangement links TRBV4-1 to TRBJ1-6; TRBD1 might be the D (5 bases). V dropped 0 bases and J dropped 6 bases, with 12 bases sitting between them. The V gene's germline CDR1 is MGHRA and CDR2 YSYEKL. This CDR3 spans 16 amino acids. The CDR3 protein is CASSQEAGNSNSPLHF. DNA for the CDR3: TGCGCCAGCAGCCAAGAAGCAGGGAATAGTAATTCACCCCTCCACTTT.

This clonotype has more than one count but fewer than ten. The junction and the germline gene differ at one end; a read error may be behind it. The V call is TRBV12-3 or TRBV12-4, the J call TRBJ1-4, with a weak D call TRBD1 (5 bases). The CDR3 is 16 residues long. The CDR3 reads CASSLGQGVTNEKLFF. In DNA form, the CDR3 reads TGTGCCAGCAGTTTAGGGCAGGGAGTAACTAATGAAAAGCTGTTTTTT.

The V and J genes are TRBV3-1 and TRBJ2-7; D perhaps matches TRBD1 (6 bases). TRBJ2-5 matches the DNA end more closely, so the J call is doubtful. The CDR3 is 16 amino acids. CDR1 LGHDT and CDR2 YNNKEL come from the germline V gene (reference sequence). The CDR3 bases are TGTGCCAGCAGCCAACCAGGGGTCATAACAAGAGAGACCCAGTACTTC. This gives the protein CASSQPGVITRETQYF.

The V and J genes are TRBV20-1 and TRBJ1-6, with TRBD1 matching 8 bases. After removal of 0 bases from V and 9 bases from J, the junction contained 10 bases not matched to a gene. CDR3 length equals 16 residues. The V gene's germline CDR1 is DFQATT and CDR2 SNEGSKA (reference sequence). The DNA for the CDR3 is TGCAGTGCTAGAGACATGACAGGGGTTAAGGGTTCACCCCTCCACTTT. It encodes CSARDMTGVKGSPLHF.